These 13 T cell receptor beta chains were sequenced from one sample in a study of beta chain features in type 1 diabetes. Expressed TCRB transcripts got sequenced, as all isolated RNA was reverse transcribed. Using immunoSEQ multiplex PCR, the repertoire was profiled, and TCRdb retains in-frame clones only, with some absent. The sample has 220,000 or so clones; around 65% are singletons. Sequencing was carried out using naive CD4+ T cells from blood. The receptor set was obtained from a man aged 30 to 45 in good health.

The CDR3 region has the DNA TGTGCCTGGGGTCGACAGGATTCACCCCTCCACTTT. This codes for CAWGRQDSPLHF. V usage is TRBV30 and J usage is TRBJ1-6; D is perhaps TRBD1 (6 bases). Between the trimmed V and J ends, which lost 5 bases and 8 bases, there was a span of 10 bases. The length of the CDR3 is 12 residues. From germline, CDR1 is GTSNPN and CDR2 SVGIG (reference sequence).

CDR3 residues: CASSLRKRPSSYNEQFF. Here the CDR3 DNA reads TGTGCCAGCAGCTTACGGAAGCGGCCGAGCTCCTACAATGAGCAGTTCTTC. This chain connects TRBV7-6 to TRBJ2-1; TRBD2 might be the D (5 bases). V was cut by 2 bases and J by 0 bases, with 14 bases left in between. CDR1 is SGHVS and CDR2 is FNYEAQ in the germline V gene. This CDR3 has 17 amino acids.

In this sample, this clone turned up a few times. V and J are TRBV30 and TRBJ2-3; 8 nucleotides match TRBD2. Trimming at V came to 3 bases and at J to 4 bases, leaving 6 bases not matched to a gene. Looked up from germline, CDR1 is GTSNPN and CDR2 is SVGIG (reference sequence). CDR3 size: 14 residues. The CDR3 reads CAWSRAGVPDTQYF. The CDR3, as DNA: TGTGCCTGGAGCCGAGCGGGAGTCCCAGATACGCAGTATTTT.

CDR3 sequence: CASGSGGSTDTQYF. In DNA form, the CDR3 reads TGTGCCAGCGGAAGCGGGGGATCCACAGATACGCAGTATTTT. This chain uses TRBV28 with TRBJ2-3; 8 positions agree with TRBD2. The CDR3 totals 14 residues. Trimming removed 8 bases from V and 2 bases from J; junction bases left unmatched: 6. Germline V gives CDR1 MDHEN, CDR2 SYDVKM.

V usage is TRBV30 and J usage is TRBJ2-1; D not certain. Trimming pared 2 bases from V and 2 bases from J, leaving 10 bases between. This CDR3 region has 14 residues. In germline, CDR1 is GTSNPN, CDR2 SVGIG (reference sequence). CDR3 amino acids: CAWSRPLTYNEQFF. CDR3 DNA sequence: TGTGCCTGGAGTAGGCCTCTCACCTACAATGAGCAGTTCTTC.

This clone appeared a single time. The same CDR3 can be traced to other DNA sequences in this sample. The rearrangement joins TRBV7-2 to TRBJ2-3; 11 bases align to TRBD2. Germline V lookup: CDR1 SGHTA, CDR2 FQGNSA. The CDR3 spans 14 residues. After removal of 5 bases from V and 4 bases from J, the junction contained 2 bases not matched to a gene. The CDR3 loop is CASSPGLAADTQYF. Written as DNA, the CDR3 is TGTGCCAGCAGCCCGGGACTAGCGGCAGATACGCAGTATTTT.

The genes are TRBV13 and TRBJ2-6; 8 bases are shared with TRBD1. The CDR3 has 16 residues. Trimming cost V 5 bases and J 2 bases; bases outside gene matches: 5. Germline V gene data show CDR1 as PRHDT and CDR2 as FYEKMQ (reference sequence). CDR3 loop: CASSRPTGAGANVLTF. CDR3 DNA: TGTGCCAGCAGCCGCCCGACAGGGGCTGGGGCCAACGTCCTGACTTTC.

In its sample, this clone was seen a few times. V is TRBV30 and J is TRBJ2-5; D is undetermined. The CDR3 has 13 residues. Germline assignment: CDR1 GTSNPN and CDR2 SVGIG (reference sequence). V lost 5 bases and J lost 2, with 12 bases in between. The chain's CDR3 is CAWHQVPQETQYF. The CDR3 DNA follows: TGTGCCTGGCACCAGGTTCCTCAAGAGACCCAGTACTTC.

V and J are TRBV29-1 and TRBJ1-2; tentatively, D is TRBD1 (6 bases). Germline loops: CDR1 SQVTM, CDR2 ANQGSEA. The CDR3 spans 13 residues. Trimming removed 1 base from V and 4 bases from J, with 10 bases in between. The CDR3 DNA sequence: TGCAGCGTTGAAGTGGGGACAACCTATGGCTACACCTTC. Translating gives CSVEVGTTYGYTF.

The chain carries TRBV28 and TRBJ2-5; D is perhaps TRBD2 (7 bases). Germline-derived CDR1 and CDR2 are MDHEN and SYDVKM. The CDR3 is 14 amino acids. Trimming removed 5 bases from V and 5 bases from J, with 15 bases in between. CDR3 bases: TGTGCCAGCAGTCGACGGGGGGCGAGGGAGACCCAGTACTTC. It translates to CASSRRGARETQYF. The full variable domain, with the rest looked up from reference TRBV28 and TRBJ2-5, is DVKVTQSSRYLVKRTGEKVFLECVQDMDHENMFWYRQDPGLGLRLIYFSYDVKMKEKGDIPEGYSVSREKKERFSLILESASTNQTSMYLCASSRRGARETQYFGPGTRLLVL.

CDR3 DNA sequence: TGTGCCAGCAGCTTATACGGGTCCTACGAGCAGTACTTC. Translating gives CASSLYGSYEQYF. The V call is TRBV13, the J call TRBJ2-7, with D unclear. The CDR3 spans 13 residues. Germline CDR1 and CDR2: PRHDT and FYEKMQ (reference sequence). The V end lost 2 bases, the J end lost 1 base, and 6 bases lay between the germline ends.

In this sample, this clone turned up a few times. The chain carries TRBV29-1 and TRBJ2-1, with unresolved D. The CDR3 is 12 amino acids. Germline assignment: CDR1 SQVTM and CDR2 ANQGSEA. Trimming stripped 4 bases from V and 6 bases from J, with 10 bases between. The CDR3 DNA is TGCAGCGTTGGGGTCAGCCTCAATGAGCAGTTCTTC. As protein: CSVGVSLNEQFF.

The V gene is TRBV30, the J gene TRBJ2-3, with 7 bases lining up with TRBD2. Germline-derived CDR1 and CDR2 are GTSNPN and SVGIG (reference sequence). V shed 1 base, J shed 5 bases, and the junction held 6 bases outside the gene matches. CDR3 length: 14 amino acids. The CDR3 sequence is CAWSARGVGDTQYF. The CDR3 coding sequence is TGTGCCTGGAGTGCACGGGGGGTTGGAGATACGCAGTATTTT.